These 18 T cell receptor beta chains were sequenced from one sample in a study of blood T cell repertoires in COVID-19. The table came from immunoSEQ multiplex PCR; TCRdb's copy has only in-frame clones and leaves some out. The table has approximately 210,000 clones, approximately 80% seen once. The specimen sequenced was PBMCs or T cells enriched from blood (not recorded which). The receptors originated from a man aged 25 to 40 with acute COVID-19.

The rearrangement uses TRBV27 and TRBJ1-1; no firm D call. Trimming stripped 7 bases from V and 1 base from J, with 16 bases between. The CDR3 has 15 amino acids. In germline, CDR1 is MNHEY, CDR2 SMNVEV (reference sequence). CDR3 region: CASIPSPLSNTEAFF. The CDR3 region has the DNA TGTGCCAGCATCCCCTCCCCTCTTTCGAACACTGAAGCTTTCTTT.

The chain carries TRBV9 and TRBJ1-3, with a possible D match to TRBD1 (5 bases). The CDR3 spans 16 residues. Germline V gene sequence: CDR1 SGDLS, CDR2 YYNGEE. V lost 4 bases and J lost 1, with 15 bases in between. For the CDR3, the DNA is TGTGCCAGCAGCCCCGCGGGGGTACATTCTGGAAACACCATATATTTT. Encoded protein: CASSPAGVHSGNTIYF. The full variable domain, its missing parts supplied by reference TRBV9 and TRBJ1-3, is DSGVTQTPKHLITATGQRVTLRCSPRSGDLSVYWYQQSLDQGLQFLIQYYNGEERAKGNILERFSAQQFPDLHSELNLSSLELGDSALYFCASSPAGVHSGNTIYFGEGSWLTVV.

This chain joins TRBV6-1 and TRBJ1-6, with 11 bases matching TRBD1. The CDR3 is made up of 16 amino acids. CDR1 MNHNS and CDR2 SASEGT come from the germline V gene. V gave up 2 bases and J gave up 10 bases; unmatched junction bases: 7. DNA for the CDR3: TGTGCCAGCAGTGAAAGGGAGGGACAGGGGGGATCACCCCTCCACTTT. It codes for CASSEREGQGGSPLHF.

This chain uses TRBV7-3 with TRBJ1-4; D is ambiguous. The V gene's germline CDR1 is SGHTA and CDR2 FQGTGA. V shed 5 bases and J shed 0 bases, with 10 bases lying between them. The CDR3 extends over 15 amino acids. The chain's CDR3 is CASSPHTATNEKLFF. The CDR3 nucleotides read TGTGCCAGCAGCCCCCACACCGCAACTAATGAAAAACTGTTTTTT.

DNA of the CDR3: TGTGCCAGCAGCGTAGAACTAGCGGGGGGGGTTACAGATACGCAGTATTTT. Residues: CASSVELAGGVTDTQYF. The chain joins TRBV9 to TRBJ2-3; 13 nucleotides match TRBD2. Losses at the gene ends were 0 bases for V and 3 bases for J; bases not matched to a gene: 4. CDR3 length: 17 residues. Looked up from germline, CDR1 is SGDLS and CDR2 is YYNGEE.

The V and J genes are TRBV5-6 and TRBJ2-1, with TRBD2 matching 14 bases. The V gene end was trimmed by 4 bases and the J gene end by 10 bases; junction bases not matched to a gene: 7. Germline CDR1 reads SGHDT; CDR2 reads YYEEEE. The CDR3 length is 15 residues. The DNA for the CDR3 is TGTGCCAGCAGCCGAGGACTAGCGGGGGGAAAGGAGCAGTTCTTC. The encoded protein is CASSRGLAGGKEQFF.

This chain connects TRBV12-2 to TRBJ1-2. TRBV12-2 is flagged as a pseudogene. This CDR3 has 16 amino acids. The CDR3 region is CASRSPPLRERDGYTF. CDR3 sequence (DNA): TGTGCAAGTCGCTCCCCCCCGTTAAGGGAGCGTGATGGCTACACCTTC.

The gene calls are TRBV6-6 and TRBJ2-7; a possible D gene is TRBD1 (5 bases). The germline V and J ends were trimmed by 5 bases and 2 bases, with 7 bases remaining between them. CDR1 and CDR2 from the germline V gene are MNHNY and SVGAGI (reference sequence). This CDR3 contains 12 residues. CDR3 sequence reads: CASSPRAYEQYF. Written as DNA, the CDR3 is TGTGCCAGCAGTCCCAGGGCCTACGAGCAGTACTTC.

The chain employs TRBV6-4 and TRBJ2-3; TRBD2 matches at 9 bases. Germline loops: CDR1 MRHNA, CDR2 SNTAGT. V shed 3 bases and J 2 bases; nucleotides not matched to a gene: 0. The CDR3 loop spans 14 amino acids. CDR3 residues: CASSEGLATDTQYF. CDR3 coding DNA: TGTGCCAGCAGTGAGGGACTAGCCACAGATACGCAGTATTTT.

A word on this clone: Its ends do not fully match the called genes, so a read error is possible. The V and J genes are TRBV20-1 and TRBJ2-5; D perhaps matches TRBD1 (7 bases). The CDR3 runs to 11 residues. The germline V gene has CDR1 DFQATT and CDR2 SNEGSKA (reference sequence). The CDR3 loop is CTGQEGETQYF. CDR3 sequence (DNA): TGTACCGGACAGGAGGGGGAGACCCAGTACTTC.

The chain is built from TRBV4-1 and TRBJ2-7, with 13 bases lining up with TRBD2. This CDR3 has 17 amino acids. Germline V gives CDR1 MGHRA, CDR2 YSYEKL. V lost 3 bases and J lost 4; bases outside the gene matches: 9. The CDR3 is CASSHAGTSGALYEQYF. The CDR3, as DNA: TGCGCCAGCAGCCACGCCGGGACTAGCGGGGCTTTGTACGAGCAGTACTTC.

The chain couples TRBV6-1 to TRBJ1-4; no reliable D call. The V gene's germline CDR1 is MNHNS and CDR2 SASEGT. Trimming cost V 0 bases and J 7 bases, with 12 bases left between them. This CDR3 has 15 residues. CDR3 sequence reads: CASSEALGLGEKLFF. In DNA, the CDR3 is TGTGCCAGCAGTGAAGCACTAGGATTGGGTGAAAAACTGTTTTTT.

The V call is TRBV5-1, the J call TRBJ1-1; TRBD1 matches 11 bases. Germline loops: CDR1 SGHRS, CDR2 YFSETQ. With V trimmed by 5 bases and J by 8 bases, 8 bases remained unmatched. The CDR3 consists of 14 residues. CDR3 sequence (DNA): TGCGCCAGCAGGGGGACAGGGGGTACCTCAGAAGCTTTCTTT. Its protein is CASRGTGGTSEAFF.

The chain recombines TRBV7-9 with TRBJ2-1, with 13 positions matching TRBD2. Trimming cost V 5 bases and J 0 bases; bases outside gene matches: 16. CDR1 and CDR2 (germline): SEHNR, FQNEAQ (reference sequence). The CDR3 covers 21 residues. CDR3: CASSRVGAGTSGAPSYNEQFF. The DNA of the CDR3 is TGTGCCAGCAGCAGGGTGGGTGCCGGGACTAGCGGGGCCCCCTCCTACAATGAGCAGTTCTTC.

V usage is TRBV14 and J usage is TRBJ2-5; D possibly corresponds to TRBD2 (5 bases). Germline lookup yields CDR1 SGHDN and CDR2 FVKESK. The CDR3 totals 15 residues. Trimming cost V 5 bases and J 5 bases, with 18 bases left between them. The CDR3 region has the DNA TGTGCCAGCAGCGTGAGGGTCGTTGATGGGGAGACCCAGTACTTC. It is translated as CASSVRVVDGETQYF.

The genes are TRBV7-7 and TRBJ2-7, with D perhaps matching TRBD1 (6 bases). CDR1 is SSHAT, CDR2 FNYEAQ, per germline (reference sequence). The CDR3 covers 14 residues. Trimming pared 1 base from V and 1 base from J, leaving 8 bases between. The CDR3 is CASSLGTASYEQYF. For the CDR3, the DNA is TGTGCCAGCAGCTTAGGGACAGCATCCTACGAGCAGTACTTC.

Comment on this clone: Germline and junction disagree at one end, which may indicate a read error. This rearrangement joins TRBV11-2 to TRBJ1-4; tentative D call: TRBD1 (5 bases). Germline assignment: CDR1 SGHAT and CDR2 FQNNGV. The CDR3 sequence is 14 residues long. As DNA, the CDR3 is TGTGCCAGCAGCCTAGACGGGCCGCAGGGAAAACTGTTTTTT. Its protein product is CASSLDGPQGKLFF.

The V call is TRBV3-1 (or the pseudogene TRBV3-2), the J call TRBJ2-3; 8 positions agree with TRBD2. The germline V gene encodes CDR1 LGHDT and CDR2 YNNKEL (reference sequence). The junction had 8 bases not matched to a gene; V was cut back by 4 bases and J by 2 bases. The length of the CDR3 is 16 residues. The CDR3 DNA reads TGTGCCAGCAGCCCTTATAGCGGGGCCCTCACAGATACGCAGTATTTT. Its protein is CASSPYSGALTDTQYF.